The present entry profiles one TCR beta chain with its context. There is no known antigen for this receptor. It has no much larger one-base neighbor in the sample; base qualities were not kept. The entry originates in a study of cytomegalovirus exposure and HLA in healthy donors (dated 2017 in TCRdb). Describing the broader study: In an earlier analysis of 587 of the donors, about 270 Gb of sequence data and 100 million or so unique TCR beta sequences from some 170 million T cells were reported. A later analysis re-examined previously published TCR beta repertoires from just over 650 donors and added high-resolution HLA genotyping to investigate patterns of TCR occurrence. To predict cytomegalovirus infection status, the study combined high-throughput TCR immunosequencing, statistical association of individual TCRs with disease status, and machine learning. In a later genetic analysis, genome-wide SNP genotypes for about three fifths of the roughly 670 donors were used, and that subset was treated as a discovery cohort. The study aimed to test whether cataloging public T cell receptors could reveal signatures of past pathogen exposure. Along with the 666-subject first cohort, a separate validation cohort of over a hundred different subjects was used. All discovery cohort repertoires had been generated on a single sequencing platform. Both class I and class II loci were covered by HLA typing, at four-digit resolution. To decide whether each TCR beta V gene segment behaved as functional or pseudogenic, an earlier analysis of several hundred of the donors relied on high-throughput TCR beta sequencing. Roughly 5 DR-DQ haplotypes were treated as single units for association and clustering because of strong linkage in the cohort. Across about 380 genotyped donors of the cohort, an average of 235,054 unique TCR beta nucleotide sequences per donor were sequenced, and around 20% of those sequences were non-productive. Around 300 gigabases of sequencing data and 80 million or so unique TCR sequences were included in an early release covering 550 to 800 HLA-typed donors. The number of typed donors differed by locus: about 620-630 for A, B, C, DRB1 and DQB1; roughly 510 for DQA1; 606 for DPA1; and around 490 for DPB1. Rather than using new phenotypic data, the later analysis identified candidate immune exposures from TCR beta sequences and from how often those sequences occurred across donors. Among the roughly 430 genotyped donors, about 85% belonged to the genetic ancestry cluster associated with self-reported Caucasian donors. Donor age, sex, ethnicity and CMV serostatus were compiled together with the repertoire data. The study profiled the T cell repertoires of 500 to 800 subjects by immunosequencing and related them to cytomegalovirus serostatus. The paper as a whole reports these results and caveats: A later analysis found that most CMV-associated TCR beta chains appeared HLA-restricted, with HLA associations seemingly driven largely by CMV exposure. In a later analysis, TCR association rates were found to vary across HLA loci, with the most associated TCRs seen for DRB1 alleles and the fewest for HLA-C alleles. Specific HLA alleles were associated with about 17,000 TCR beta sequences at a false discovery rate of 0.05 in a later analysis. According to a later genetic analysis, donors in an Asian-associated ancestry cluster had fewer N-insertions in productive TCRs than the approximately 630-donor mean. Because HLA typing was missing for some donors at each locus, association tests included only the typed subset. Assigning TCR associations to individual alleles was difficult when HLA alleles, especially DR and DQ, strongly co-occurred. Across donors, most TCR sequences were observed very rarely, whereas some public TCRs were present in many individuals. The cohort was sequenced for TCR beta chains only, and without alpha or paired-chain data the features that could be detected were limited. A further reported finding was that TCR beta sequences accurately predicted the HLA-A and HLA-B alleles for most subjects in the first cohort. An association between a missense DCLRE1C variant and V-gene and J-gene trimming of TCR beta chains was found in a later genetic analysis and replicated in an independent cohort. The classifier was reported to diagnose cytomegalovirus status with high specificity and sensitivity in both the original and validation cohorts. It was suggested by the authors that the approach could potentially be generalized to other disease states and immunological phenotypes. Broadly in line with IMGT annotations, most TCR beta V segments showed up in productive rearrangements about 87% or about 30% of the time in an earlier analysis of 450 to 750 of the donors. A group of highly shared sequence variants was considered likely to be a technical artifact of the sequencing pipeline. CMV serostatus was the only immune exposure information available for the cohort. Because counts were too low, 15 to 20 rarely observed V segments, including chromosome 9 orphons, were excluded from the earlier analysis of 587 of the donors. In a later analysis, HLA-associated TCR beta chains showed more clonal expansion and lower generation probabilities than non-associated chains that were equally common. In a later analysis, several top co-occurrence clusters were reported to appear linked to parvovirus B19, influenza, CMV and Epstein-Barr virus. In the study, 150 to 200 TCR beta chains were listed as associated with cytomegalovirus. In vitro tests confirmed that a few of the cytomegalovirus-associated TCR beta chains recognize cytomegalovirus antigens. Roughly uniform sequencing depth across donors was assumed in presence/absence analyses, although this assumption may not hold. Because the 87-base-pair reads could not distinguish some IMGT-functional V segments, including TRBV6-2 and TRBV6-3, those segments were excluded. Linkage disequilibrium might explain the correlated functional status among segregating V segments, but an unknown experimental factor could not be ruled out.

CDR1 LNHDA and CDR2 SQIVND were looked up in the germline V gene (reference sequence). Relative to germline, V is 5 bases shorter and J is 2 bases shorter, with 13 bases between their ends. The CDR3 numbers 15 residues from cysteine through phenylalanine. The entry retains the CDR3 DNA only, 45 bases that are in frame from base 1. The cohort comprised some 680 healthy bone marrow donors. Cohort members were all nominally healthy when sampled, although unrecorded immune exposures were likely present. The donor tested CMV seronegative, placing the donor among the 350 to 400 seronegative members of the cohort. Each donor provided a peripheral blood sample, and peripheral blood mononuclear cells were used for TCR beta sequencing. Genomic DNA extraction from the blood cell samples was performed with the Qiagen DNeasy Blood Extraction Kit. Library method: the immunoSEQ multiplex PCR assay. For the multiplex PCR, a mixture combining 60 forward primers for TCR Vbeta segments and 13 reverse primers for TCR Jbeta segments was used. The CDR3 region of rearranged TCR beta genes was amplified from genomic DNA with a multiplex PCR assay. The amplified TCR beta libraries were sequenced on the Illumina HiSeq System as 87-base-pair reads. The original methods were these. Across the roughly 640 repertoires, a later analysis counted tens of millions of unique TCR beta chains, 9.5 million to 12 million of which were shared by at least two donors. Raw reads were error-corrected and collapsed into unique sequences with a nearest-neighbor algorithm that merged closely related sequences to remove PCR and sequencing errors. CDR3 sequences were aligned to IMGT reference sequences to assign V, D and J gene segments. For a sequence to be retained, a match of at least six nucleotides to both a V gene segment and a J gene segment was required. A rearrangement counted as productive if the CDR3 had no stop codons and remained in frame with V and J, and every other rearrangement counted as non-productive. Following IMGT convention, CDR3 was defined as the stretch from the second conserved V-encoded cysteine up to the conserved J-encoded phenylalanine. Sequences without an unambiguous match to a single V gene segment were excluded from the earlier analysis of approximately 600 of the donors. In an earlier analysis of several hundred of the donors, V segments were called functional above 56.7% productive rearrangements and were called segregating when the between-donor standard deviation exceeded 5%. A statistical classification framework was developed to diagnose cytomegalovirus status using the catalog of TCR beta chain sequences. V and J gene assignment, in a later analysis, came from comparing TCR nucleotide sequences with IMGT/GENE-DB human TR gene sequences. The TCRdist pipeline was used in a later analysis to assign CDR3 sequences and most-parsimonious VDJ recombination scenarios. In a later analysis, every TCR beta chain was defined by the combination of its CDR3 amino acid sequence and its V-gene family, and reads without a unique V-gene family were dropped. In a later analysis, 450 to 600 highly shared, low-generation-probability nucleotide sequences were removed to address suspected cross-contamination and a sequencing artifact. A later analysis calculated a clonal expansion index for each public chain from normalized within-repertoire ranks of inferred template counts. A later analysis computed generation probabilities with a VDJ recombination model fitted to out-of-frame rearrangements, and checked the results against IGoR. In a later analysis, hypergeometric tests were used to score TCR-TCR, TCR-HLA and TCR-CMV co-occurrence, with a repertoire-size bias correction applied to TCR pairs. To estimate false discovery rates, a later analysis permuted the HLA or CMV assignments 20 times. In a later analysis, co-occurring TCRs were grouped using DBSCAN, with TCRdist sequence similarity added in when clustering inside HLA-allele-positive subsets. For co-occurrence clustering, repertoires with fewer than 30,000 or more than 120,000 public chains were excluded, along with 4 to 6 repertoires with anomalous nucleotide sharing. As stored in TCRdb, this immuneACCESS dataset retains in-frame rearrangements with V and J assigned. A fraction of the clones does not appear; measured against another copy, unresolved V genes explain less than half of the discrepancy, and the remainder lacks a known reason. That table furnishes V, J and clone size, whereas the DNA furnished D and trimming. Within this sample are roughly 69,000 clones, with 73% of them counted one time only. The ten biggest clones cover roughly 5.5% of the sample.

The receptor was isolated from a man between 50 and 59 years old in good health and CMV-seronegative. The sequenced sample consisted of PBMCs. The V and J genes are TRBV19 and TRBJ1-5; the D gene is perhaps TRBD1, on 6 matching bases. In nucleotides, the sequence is TGTGCCAGTAGTGCACAGGGAGGGGGCAATCAGCCCCAGCATTTT. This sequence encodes CASSAQGGGNQPQHF.